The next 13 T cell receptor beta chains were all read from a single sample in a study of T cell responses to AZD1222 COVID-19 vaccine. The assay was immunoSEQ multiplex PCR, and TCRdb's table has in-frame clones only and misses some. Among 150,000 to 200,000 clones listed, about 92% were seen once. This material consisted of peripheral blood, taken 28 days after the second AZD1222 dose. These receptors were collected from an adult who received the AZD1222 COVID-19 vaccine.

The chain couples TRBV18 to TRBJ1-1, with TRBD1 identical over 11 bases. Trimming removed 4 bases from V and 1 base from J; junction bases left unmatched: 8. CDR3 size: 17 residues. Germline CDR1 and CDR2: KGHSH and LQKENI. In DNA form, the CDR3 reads TGTGCCAGCTCACGCGACCCGGGACAGGGGGGGAACACTGAAGCTTTCTTT. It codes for CASSRDPGQGGNTEAFF.

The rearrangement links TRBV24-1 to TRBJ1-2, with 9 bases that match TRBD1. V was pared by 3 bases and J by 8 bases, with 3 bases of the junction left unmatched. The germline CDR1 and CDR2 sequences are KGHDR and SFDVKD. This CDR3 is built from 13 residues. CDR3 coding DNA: TGTGCCACCAGTGATGGACAGGGGAACGGCTACACCTTC. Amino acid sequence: CATSDGQGNGYTF.

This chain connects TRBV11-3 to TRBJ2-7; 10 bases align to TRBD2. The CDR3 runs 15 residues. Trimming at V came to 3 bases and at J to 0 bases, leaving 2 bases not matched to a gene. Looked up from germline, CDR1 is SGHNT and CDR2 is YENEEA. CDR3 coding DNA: TGTGCCAGCAGCTTGCTAGCGGGGGCCTCCTACGAGCAGTACTTC. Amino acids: CASSLLAGASYEQYF. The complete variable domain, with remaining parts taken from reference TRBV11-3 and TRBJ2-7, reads EAGVVQSPRYKIIEKKQPVAFWCNPISGHNTLYWYLQNLGQGPELLIRYENEEAVDDSQLPKDRFSAERLKGVDSTLKIQPAELGDSAVYLCASSLLAGASYEQYFGPGTRLTVT.

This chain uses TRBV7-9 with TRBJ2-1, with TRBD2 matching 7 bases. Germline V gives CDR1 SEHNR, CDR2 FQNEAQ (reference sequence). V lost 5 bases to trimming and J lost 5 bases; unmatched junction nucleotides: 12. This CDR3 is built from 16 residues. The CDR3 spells CASSPPAGGMNNEQFF. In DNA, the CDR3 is TGTGCCAGCAGCCCCCCCGCCGGGGGGATGAACAATGAGCAGTTCTTC. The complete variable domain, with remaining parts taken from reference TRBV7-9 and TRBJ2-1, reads DTGVSQNPRHKITKRGQNVTFRCDPISEHNRLYWYRQTLGQGPEFLTYFQNEAQLEKSRLLSDRFSAERPKGSFSTLEIQRTEQGDSAMYLCASSPPAGGMNNEQFFGPGTRLTVL.

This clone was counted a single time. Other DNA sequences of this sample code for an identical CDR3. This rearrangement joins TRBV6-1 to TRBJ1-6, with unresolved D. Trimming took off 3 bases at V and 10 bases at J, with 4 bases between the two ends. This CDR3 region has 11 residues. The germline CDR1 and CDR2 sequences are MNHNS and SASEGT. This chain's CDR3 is CASSEGSPLHF. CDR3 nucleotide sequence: TGTGCCAGCAGTGAGGGGTCACCCCTCCACTTT.

The CDR3 sequence: CASSPALGRLNTGELFF. As DNA, the CDR3 is TGTGCCAGCAGCCCGGCCCTCGGGAGGCTGAACACCGGGGAGCTGTTTTTT. V gene TRBV5-5 combines with J gene TRBJ2-2, with 7 nucleotides matching TRBD2. The trim removed 4 bases at V and 1 base at J, leaving 10 bases unmatched. This CDR3 spans 17 amino acids. CDR1 and CDR2 (germline): SGHKS, YYEKEE (reference sequence).

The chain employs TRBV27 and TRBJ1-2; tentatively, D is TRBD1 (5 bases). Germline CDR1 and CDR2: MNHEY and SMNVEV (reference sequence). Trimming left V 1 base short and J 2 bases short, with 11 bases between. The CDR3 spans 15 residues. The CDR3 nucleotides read TGTGCCAGCAGTTTATATGGGGCGACAAACTATGGCTACACCTTC. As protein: CASSLYGATNYGYTF.

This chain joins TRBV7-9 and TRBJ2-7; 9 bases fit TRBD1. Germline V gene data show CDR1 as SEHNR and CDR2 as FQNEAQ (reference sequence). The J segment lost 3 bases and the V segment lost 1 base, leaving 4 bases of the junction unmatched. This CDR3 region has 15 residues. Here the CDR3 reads CASSLGGQGFYEQYF. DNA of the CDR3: TGTGCCAGCAGCTTAGGTGGACAGGGGTTCTACGAGCAGTACTTC.

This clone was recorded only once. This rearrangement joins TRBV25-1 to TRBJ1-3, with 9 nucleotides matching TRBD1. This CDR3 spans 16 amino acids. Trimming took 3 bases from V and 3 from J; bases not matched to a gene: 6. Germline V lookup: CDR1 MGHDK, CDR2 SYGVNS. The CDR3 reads CASSEPTGGFGNTIYF. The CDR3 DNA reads TGTGCCAGCAGTGAGCCCACAGGGGGCTTTGGAAACACCATATATTTT.

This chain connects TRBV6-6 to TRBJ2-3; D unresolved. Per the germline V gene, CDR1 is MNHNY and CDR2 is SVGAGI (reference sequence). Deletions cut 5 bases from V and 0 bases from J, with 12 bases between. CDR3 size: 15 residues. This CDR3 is CASSPPGPSTDTQYF. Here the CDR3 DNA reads TGTGCCAGCAGTCCTCCCGGACCTAGCACAGATACGCAGTATTTT.

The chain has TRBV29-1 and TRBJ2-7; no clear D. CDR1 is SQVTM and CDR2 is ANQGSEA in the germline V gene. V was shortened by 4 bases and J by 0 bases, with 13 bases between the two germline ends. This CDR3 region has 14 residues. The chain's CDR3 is CSVVSNRISYEQYF. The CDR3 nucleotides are TGCAGCGTTGTATCCAACCGCATCTCCTACGAGCAGTACTTC.

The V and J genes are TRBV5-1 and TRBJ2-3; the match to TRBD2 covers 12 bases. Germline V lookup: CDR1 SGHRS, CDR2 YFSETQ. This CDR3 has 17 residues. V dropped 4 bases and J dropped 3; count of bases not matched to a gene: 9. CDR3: CASSTRLAGGLTDTQYF. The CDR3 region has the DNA TGCGCCAGCAGCACGCGGCTAGCGGGGGGGCTAACAGATACGCAGTATTTT.

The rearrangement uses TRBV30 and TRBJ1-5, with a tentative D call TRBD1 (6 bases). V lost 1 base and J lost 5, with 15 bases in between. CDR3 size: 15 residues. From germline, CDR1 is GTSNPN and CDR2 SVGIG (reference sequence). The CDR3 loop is CAWSEGEWGYQPQHF. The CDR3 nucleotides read TGTGCCTGGAGTGAGGGGGAGTGGGGGTATCAGCCCCAGCATTTT.